This TCR beta chain was obtained from a study of cytomegalovirus exposure and HLA in healthy donors. Overall study: Findings of an earlier analysis included 90 million to 120 million unique TCR beta sequences from around 180 million T cells. The study's findings and limits: Later analysis identified around 15,000 TCR beta sequences associated with HLA alleles, using a false discovery rate threshold of 0.05. Both high specificity and high sensitivity reportedly marked the classifier's diagnosis of cytomegalovirus status.

This CDR3 has 16 residues. CDR1 and CDR2 from the germline V gene are SGHRS and YFSETQ. The V end lost 0 bases, the J end lost 3 bases, and 15 bases lay between the germline ends. 60 Vbeta and 13 Jbeta primers were used in PCR. TCRdb keeps only in-frame clones here, not all; method: immunoSEQ multiplex PCR. The repertoire holds fewer than 150,000 clones, with 73% as singletons. On this clone: What it recognizes is unknown.

The material sequenced was PBMCs. This TCR derives from a woman between 35 and 50 years old in good health and CMV-seronegative. The V gene is TRBV5-1, the J gene TRBJ2-5; unclear D gene. In DNA form, the CDR3 reads TGCGCCAGCAGCTTGGCCGGCGGCCGAACCGAAGAGACCCAGTACTTC. This sequence encodes CASSLAGGRTEETQYF.